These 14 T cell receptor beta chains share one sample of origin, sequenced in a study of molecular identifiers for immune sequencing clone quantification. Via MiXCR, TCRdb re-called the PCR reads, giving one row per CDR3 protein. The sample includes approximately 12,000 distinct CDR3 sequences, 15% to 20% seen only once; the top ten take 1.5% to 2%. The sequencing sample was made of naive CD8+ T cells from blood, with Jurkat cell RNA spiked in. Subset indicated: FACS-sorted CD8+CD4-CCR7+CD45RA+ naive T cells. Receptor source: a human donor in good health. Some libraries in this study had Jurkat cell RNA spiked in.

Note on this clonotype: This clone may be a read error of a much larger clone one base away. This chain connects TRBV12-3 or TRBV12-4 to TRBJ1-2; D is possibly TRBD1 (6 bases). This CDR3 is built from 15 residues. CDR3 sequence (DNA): TGTGCCAGCAGCCGTACAGGGTATAATCTCCATGGCCACACCTTC. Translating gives CASSRTGYNLHGHTF.

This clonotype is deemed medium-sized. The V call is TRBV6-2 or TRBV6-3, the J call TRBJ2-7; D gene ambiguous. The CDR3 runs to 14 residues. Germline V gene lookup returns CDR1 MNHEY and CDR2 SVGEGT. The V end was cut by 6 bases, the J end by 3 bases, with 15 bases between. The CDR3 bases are TGTGCCAGCAGCTTGGCCTACTCGGGCTACGAGCAGTACTTC. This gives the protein CASSLAYSGYEQYF.

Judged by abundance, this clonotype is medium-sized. Here the CDR3 DNA reads TGTGCCAGCAGCTCTAAGCCGGACGGTGCTAATGAAAAACTGTTTTTT. Residues: CASSSKPDGANEKLFF. The chain combines TRBV7-9 with TRBJ1-4; D is ambiguous. CDR1 SEHNR and CDR2 FQNEAQ come from the germline V gene (reference sequence). Trimming stripped 4 bases from V and 3 bases from J, with 15 bases between. The CDR3 is 16 residues long.

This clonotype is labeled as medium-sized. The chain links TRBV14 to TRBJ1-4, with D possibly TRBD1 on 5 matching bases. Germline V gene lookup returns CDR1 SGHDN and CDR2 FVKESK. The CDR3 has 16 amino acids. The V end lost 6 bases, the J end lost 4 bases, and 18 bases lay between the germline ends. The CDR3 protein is CASSPGRGAYNEKLFF. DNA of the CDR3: TGTGCCAGCAGTCCCGGCCGGGGCGCGTATAATGAAAAACTGTTTTTT.

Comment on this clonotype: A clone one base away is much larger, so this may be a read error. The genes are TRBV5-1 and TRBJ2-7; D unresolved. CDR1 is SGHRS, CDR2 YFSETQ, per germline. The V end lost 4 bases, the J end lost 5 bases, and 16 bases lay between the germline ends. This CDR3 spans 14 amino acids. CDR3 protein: CASSPWPTGDEQYF. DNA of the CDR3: TGCGCCAGCAGCCCGTGGCCTACTGGGGACGAGCAGTACTTC. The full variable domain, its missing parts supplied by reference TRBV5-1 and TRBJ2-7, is KAGVTQTPRYLIKTRGQQVTLSCSPISGHRSVSWYQQTPGQGLQFLFEYFSETQRNKGNFPGRFSGRQFSNSRSEMNVSTLELGDSALYLCASSPWPTGDEQYFGPGTRLTVT.

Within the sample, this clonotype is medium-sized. CDR3 in DNA: TGCGCCAGCAGCCAAGATGGGGTCTTAGACAATCAGCCCCAGCATTTT. This encodes CASSQDGVLDNQPQHF. V is TRBV4-1 and J is TRBJ1-5, with D unclear. CDR3 length equals 16 residues. Trimming took off 0 bases at V and 3 bases at J, with 12 bases between the two ends. The V gene's germline CDR1 is MGHRA and CDR2 YSYEKL.

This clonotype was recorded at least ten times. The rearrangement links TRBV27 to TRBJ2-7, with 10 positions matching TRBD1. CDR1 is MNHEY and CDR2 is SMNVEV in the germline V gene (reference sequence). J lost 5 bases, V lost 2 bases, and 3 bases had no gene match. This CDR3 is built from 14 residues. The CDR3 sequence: CASSLGTGAHEQYF. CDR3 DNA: TGTGCCAGCAGTTTAGGGACAGGGGCCCACGAGCAGTACTTC.

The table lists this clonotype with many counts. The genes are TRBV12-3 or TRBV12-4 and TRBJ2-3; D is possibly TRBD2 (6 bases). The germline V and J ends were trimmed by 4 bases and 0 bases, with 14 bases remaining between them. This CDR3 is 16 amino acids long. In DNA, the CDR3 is TGTGCCAGCAGTTCCCCCGGGACTGCTAGCACAGATACGCAGTATTTT. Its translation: CASSSPGTASTDTQYF.

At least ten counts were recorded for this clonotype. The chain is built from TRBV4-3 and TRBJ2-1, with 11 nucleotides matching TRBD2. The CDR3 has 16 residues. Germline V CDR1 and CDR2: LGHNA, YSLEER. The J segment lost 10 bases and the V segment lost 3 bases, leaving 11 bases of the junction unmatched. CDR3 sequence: CASSQPPGGTSGEQFF. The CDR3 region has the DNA TGCGCCAGCAGCCAGCCACCTGGCGGGACTAGCGGAGAGCAGTTCTTC.

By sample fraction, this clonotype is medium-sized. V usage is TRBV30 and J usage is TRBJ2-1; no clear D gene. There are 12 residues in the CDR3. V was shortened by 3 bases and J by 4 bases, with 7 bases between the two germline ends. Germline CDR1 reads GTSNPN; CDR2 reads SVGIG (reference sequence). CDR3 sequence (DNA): TGTGCCTGGAGCGGCCAGTACAATGAGCAGTTCTTC. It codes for CAWSGQYNEQFF.

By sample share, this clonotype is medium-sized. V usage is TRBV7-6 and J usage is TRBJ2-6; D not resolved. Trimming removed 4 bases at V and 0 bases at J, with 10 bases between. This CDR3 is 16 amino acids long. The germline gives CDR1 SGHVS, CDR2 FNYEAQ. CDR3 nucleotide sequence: TGTGCCAGCAGCTCAGGCCCCTACTCTGGGGCCAACGTCCTGACTTTC. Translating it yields CASSSGPYSGANVLTF.

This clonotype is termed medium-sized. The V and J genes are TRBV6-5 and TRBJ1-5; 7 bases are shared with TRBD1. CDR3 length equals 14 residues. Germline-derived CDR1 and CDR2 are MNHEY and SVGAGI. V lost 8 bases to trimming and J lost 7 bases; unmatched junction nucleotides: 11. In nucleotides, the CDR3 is TGTGCCAGCGGTCAAACAGGGGTTGGACAGCCCCAGCATTTT. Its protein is CASGQTGVGQPQHF.

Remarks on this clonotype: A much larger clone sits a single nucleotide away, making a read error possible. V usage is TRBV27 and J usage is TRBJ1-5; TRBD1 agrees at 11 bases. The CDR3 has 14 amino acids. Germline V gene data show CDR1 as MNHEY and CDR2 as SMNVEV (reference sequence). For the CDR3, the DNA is TGTGCCCGCAGACCCGGGACAGGGGGACAGCCCCAGCATTTT. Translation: CARRPGTGGQPQHF.

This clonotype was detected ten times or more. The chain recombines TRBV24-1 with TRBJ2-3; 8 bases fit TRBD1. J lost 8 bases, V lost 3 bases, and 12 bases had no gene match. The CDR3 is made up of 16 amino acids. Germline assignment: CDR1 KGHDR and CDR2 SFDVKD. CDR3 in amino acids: CATSDHQGAPFSTQYF. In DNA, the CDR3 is TGTGCCACCAGTGATCACCAGGGGGCGCCGTTTTCTACGCAGTATTTT.